One and the same sample provided the 32 T cell receptor beta chains below, sequenced in a study of cytomegalovirus exposure and HLA in healthy donors. The repertoire was sequenced with immunoSEQ multiplex PCR; TCRdb's copy has only in-frame clones and lacks some. Here the sample spans about 120,000 clones, approximately 90% being singletons. Sample: PBMCs. These receptors were collected from a man aged 18 to 29 in good health and CMV-seronegative.

The count of this clone is one. This chain connects TRBV7-9 to TRBJ1-3, with TRBD1 as a possible D gene (6 bases). V was shortened by 5 bases and J by 0 bases, with 14 bases between the two germline ends. The length of the CDR3 is 16 residues. In germline, CDR1 is SEHNR, CDR2 FQNEAQ (reference sequence). The CDR3 nucleotides read TGTGCCAGCAGCCTTTACGACAGGCACTCTGGAAACACCATATATTTT. Amino acids: CASSLYDRHSGNTIYF.

V usage is TRBV9 and J usage is TRBJ1-3; unclear D gene. Per the germline V gene, CDR1 is SGDLS and CDR2 is YYNGEE. The CDR3 runs to 12 residues. Trimming removed 7 bases from V and 2 bases from J, with 7 bases in between. The CDR3, as DNA: TGTGCCAGCCGGGGTGCTGGAAACACCATATATTTT. Translation: CASRGAGNTIYF.

The chain employs TRBV6-1 and TRBJ2-2, with 7 bases aligning to TRBD1. J was trimmed by 5 bases and V by 4 bases; bases with no gene match: 4. CDR1 and CDR2 (germline): MNHNS, SASEGT. The CDR3 covers 14 residues. The CDR3 DNA sequence: TGTGCCAGCAGTGGTGACAGGGAGACCGGGGAGCTGTTTTTT. Residues: CASSGDRETGELFF.

This clone has a handful of counts. The chain joins TRBV6-5 to TRBJ2-1, with TRBD1 matching 7 bases. Germline CDR1 and CDR2: MNHEY and SVGAGI. J gave up 4 bases and V 1 base, and 7 bases lay outside the gene matches. The length of the CDR3 is 16 residues. CDR3 sequence: CASSYYRGLGYNEQFF. The CDR3, as DNA: TGTGCCAGCAGTTACTACAGGGGATTGGGATACAATGAGCAGTTCTTC.

The CDR3 sequence: CASSQLAGPTGELFF. In DNA form, the CDR3 reads TGCGCCAGCAGCCAGCTAGCGGGACCCACCGGGGAGCTGTTTTTT. The V call is TRBV4-1, the J call TRBJ2-2; 9 positions match TRBD2. The J segment lost 4 bases and the V segment lost 3 bases, leaving 3 bases of the junction unmatched. Germline assignment: CDR1 MGHRA and CDR2 YSYEKL. This CDR3 contains 15 residues.

The chain recombines TRBV2 with TRBJ1-4; D may be TRBD1 (6 bases). Germline assignment: CDR1 SNHLY and CDR2 FYNNEI. V shed 2 bases and J shed 3 bases, with 7 bases lying between them. The CDR3 spans 14 residues. Here the CDR3 reads CASSERTANEKLFF. The CDR3 DNA reads as TGTGCCAGCAGTGAACGGACAGCTAATGAAAAACTGTTTTTT.

V is TRBV28 and J is TRBJ1-1, with no clear D. V lost 2 bases to trimming and J lost 2 bases, with 12 bases between them. This CDR3 has 15 residues. The germline V gene has CDR1 MDHEN and CDR2 SYDVKM. The CDR3 is CASSLGYRGNTEAFF. The CDR3, as DNA: TGTGCCAGCAGTTTAGGTTATCGGGGAAACACTGAAGCTTTCTTT. The full variable domain, rest sourced from reference TRBV28 and TRBJ1-1, is DVKVTQSSRYLVKRTGEKVFLECVQDMDHENMFWYRQDPGLGLRLIYFSYDVKMKEKGDIPEGYSVSREKKERFSLILESASTNQTSMYLCASSLGYRGNTEAFFGQGTRLTVV.

V gene TRBV14 combines with J gene TRBJ2-7; 12 bases fit TRBD1. The germline V gene has CDR1 SGHDN and CDR2 FVKESK. This CDR3 has 17 residues. V gave up 1 base and J gave up 0 bases; unmatched junction bases: 4. CDR3 protein: CASSQGDRGLHSYEQYF. The CDR3 nucleotides read TGTGCCAGCAGCCAAGGGGACAGGGGGCTCCACTCCTACGAGCAGTACTTC.

The V gene is TRBV14, the J gene TRBJ2-7; TRBD1 agrees at 11 bases. The CDR3 sequence is 16 residues long. Germline V gene lookup returns CDR1 SGHDN and CDR2 FVKESK. V lost 4 bases and J lost 5; bases outside the gene matches: 10. The CDR3 is CASSPGQGVFLNEQYF. The CDR3 region has the DNA TGTGCCAGCAGCCCGGGACAGGGGGTCTTTCTCAACGAGCAGTACTTC. The full variable domain, its missing parts supplied by reference TRBV14 and TRBJ2-7, is EAGVTQFPSHSVIEKGQTVTLRCDPISGHDNLYWYRRVMGKEIKFLLHFVKESKQDESGMPNNRFLAERTGGTYSTLKVQPAELEDSGVYFCASSPGQGVFLNEQYFGPGTRLTVT.

The chain has TRBV28 and TRBJ2-3; 8 nucleotides match TRBD1. The junction had 10 bases not matched to a gene; V was cut back by 6 bases and J by 5 bases. There are 15 residues in the CDR3. Per germline, CDR1 MDHEN and CDR2 SYDVKM. CDR3 bases: TGTGCCAGCAGCGCGGACAGGGAGCACGAAGATACGCAGTATTTT. Translation: CASSADREHEDTQYF.

The CDR3 region has the DNA TGTGCCAGCAGCTTATACGGGTTCATCTCTGGGGCCAACGTCCTGACTTTC. This encodes CASSLYGFISGANVLTF. The chain joins TRBV11-2 to TRBJ2-6, with D unclear. Trimming took 2 bases from V and 0 from J, leaving 11 bases between them. CDR1 and CDR2 from the germline V gene are SGHAT and FQNNGV. The CDR3 sequence is 17 residues long.

V is TRBV9 and J is TRBJ2-7; TRBD2 agrees at 7 bases. Trimming cost V 1 base and J 0 bases; bases outside gene matches: 4. CDR3 length: 15 amino acids. Germline assignment: CDR1 SGDLS and CDR2 YYNGEE. The CDR3 nucleotides read TGTGCCAGCAGCGTAACTAGCGTTAACTCCTACGAGCAGTACTTC. Protein sequence: CASSVTSVNSYEQYF.

This clone was seen only a few times. This chain links TRBV27 with TRBJ1-2; tentatively, D is TRBD1 (5 bases). CDR1 and CDR2 (germline): MNHEY, SMNVEV (reference sequence). The CDR3 extends over 14 amino acids. V shed 3 bases and J shed 6 bases, with 14 bases lying between them. CDR3 residues: CASSLARGLDGYTF. The CDR3 bases are TGTGCCAGCAGTTTGGCGCGGGGACTCGATGGCTACACCTTC.

V usage is TRBV7-2 and J usage is TRBJ1-2; D gene uncertain. The germline CDR1 and CDR2 sequences are SGHTA and FQGNSA. V gave up 2 bases and J gave up 2 bases, with 12 bases separating them. CDR3 length equals 15 residues. The CDR3 coding sequence is TGTGCCAGCAGCTTACTGAGGCGGCAGAACTATGGCTACACCTTC. This translates into CASSLLRRQNYGYTF.

The J gene is TRBJ2-1, the V gene TRBV7-9, with D unresolved. Per germline, CDR1 SEHNR and CDR2 FQNEAQ (reference sequence). CDR3 length: 15 residues. The V gene lost 2 bases and the J gene lost 6 bases, with 14 bases spanning the gap. This CDR3 is CASSLPVARGNEQFF. In DNA, the CDR3 is TGTGCCAGCAGCTTACCAGTCGCCAGAGGCAATGAGCAGTTCTTC.

There are a few counts of this clone. CDR3 DNA sequence: TGCGCCGGACAGGGGACTGTCGATGAAGCTTTCTTT. It codes for CAGQGTVDEAFF. The chain is built from TRBV10-1 and TRBJ1-1; 9 nucleotides align to TRBD1. The V gene end was trimmed by 11 bases and the J gene end by 7 bases; junction bases not matched to a gene: 8. The V gene's germline CDR1 is WNHNN and CDR2 SYGVQD (reference sequence). CDR3 length equals 12 residues.

This clone has more than one count but fewer than ten. This rearrangement joins TRBV6-5 to TRBJ2-7; 9 bases align to TRBD2. The CDR3 spans 12 residues. The trim removed 7 bases at V and 3 bases at J, leaving 1 base unmatched. CDR1 is MNHEY and CDR2 is SVGAGI in the germline V gene. For the CDR3, the DNA is TGTGCCAGCAAGACTAGCGGCTACGAGCAGTACTTC. Translating it yields CASKTSGYEQYF.

This rearrangement joins TRBV4-1 to TRBJ1-1; D not certain. CDR1 and CDR2 from the germline V gene are MGHRA and YSYEKL. Trimming took off 0 bases at V and 5 bases at J, with 10 bases between the two ends. The CDR3 length is 14 residues. CDR3 sequence: CASSQDLRRTEAFF. For the CDR3, the DNA is TGCGCCAGCAGCCAAGATCTGAGGAGGACTGAAGCTTTCTTT.

The chain combines TRBV7-6 with TRBJ2-1, with 14 positions matching TRBD2. V was pared by 5 bases and J by 5 bases, with 2 bases of the junction left unmatched. This CDR3 comprises 15 residues. The germline gives CDR1 SGHVS, CDR2 FNYEAQ. The CDR3 DNA reads TGTGCCAGCAGCAAGACTAGCGGGAGGGACAATGAGCAGTTCTTC. Protein product: CASSKTSGRDNEQFF. Full variable domain (missing parts from reference TRBV7-6 and TRBJ2-1): GAGVSQSPRYKVTKRGQDVALRCDPISGHVSLYWYRQALGQGPEFLTYFNYEAQQDKSGLPNDRFSAERPEGSISTLTIQRTEQRDSAMYRCASSKTSGRDNEQFFGPGTRLTVL.

J is TRBJ2-2 and V is TRBV5-1, with 8 bases matching TRBD1. The CDR3 is 13 amino acids. CDR1 and CDR2 from the germline V gene are SGHRS and YFSETQ. V lost 3 bases, J lost 5 bases, and 0 bases stayed unmatched. This CDR3 reads CASSWTGTGELFF. The CDR3, as DNA: TGCGCCAGCAGCTGGACAGGGACCGGGGAGCTGTTTTTT.

This chain joins TRBV18 and TRBJ1-5; 9 bases agree with TRBD1. Germline lookup yields CDR1 KGHSH and CDR2 LQKENI. The V and J ends lost 3 bases and 3 bases, in that order; junction bases with no gene match: 9. This CDR3 has 17 residues. The CDR3 region has the DNA TGTGCCAGCTCACCCATGTCCGGGACAGGGTCCAATCAGCCCCAGCATTTT. Translating gives CASSPMSGTGSNQPQHF.

In DNA, the CDR3 is TGCGCCAGCAGCCCGACAGGGTATAACGAAAAACTGTTTTTT. It is translated as CASSPTGYNEKLFF. The chain is built from TRBV5-1 and TRBJ1-4; 7 nucleotides agree with TRBD1. Per germline, CDR1 SGHRS and CDR2 YFSETQ. Trimming cost V 4 bases and J 8 bases; bases outside gene matches: 8. The CDR3 contains 14 residues.

This chain joins TRBV13 and TRBJ2-7, with D perhaps TRBD1 (6 bases). With 5 bases removed from V and 0 bases from J, the gap between germline ends came to 11 bases. Germline V gene sequence: CDR1 PRHDT, CDR2 FYEKMQ (reference sequence). CDR3 size: 14 residues. CDR3 bases: TGTGCCAGCAGCAGGACAGCCAGCTCCTACGAGCAGTACTTC. Protein sequence: CASSRTASSYEQYF.

The V gene is TRBV6-5, the J gene TRBJ1-4; D call uncertain. This CDR3 is 14 amino acids long. Per germline, CDR1 MNHEY and CDR2 SVGAGI. The germline V and J ends were trimmed by 5 bases and 0 bases, with 7 bases remaining between them. This CDR3 is CASSLSATNEKLFF. In DNA form, the CDR3 reads TGTGCCAGCAGTCTAAGTGCAACTAATGAAAAACTGTTTTTT.

J is TRBJ1-5 and V is TRBV6-5; a possible D gene is TRBD1 (5 bases). CDR3 length: 14 amino acids. Germline CDR1 reads MNHEY; CDR2 reads SVGAGI. Trimming removed 7 bases at V and 5 bases at J, with 15 bases between. This CDR3 reads CASKLDSLDQPQHF. CDR3 nucleotide sequence: TGTGCCAGCAAATTAGACAGTTTAGATCAGCCCCAGCATTTT.

This clone has only a few counts. The rearrangement joins TRBV28 to TRBJ2-1, with 8 bases aligning to TRBD2. Looked up from germline, CDR1 is MDHEN and CDR2 is SYDVKM. This CDR3 spans 14 amino acids. V lost 7 bases to trimming and J lost 0 bases; unmatched junction nucleotides: 2. The CDR3 coding sequence is TGTGCCAGCATCGGGGGGGGCTCCTACAATGAGCAGTTCTTC. Protein: CASIGGGSYNEQFF. The full variable domain, with the rest looked up from reference TRBV28 and TRBJ2-1, is DVKVTQSSRYLVKRTGEKVFLECVQDMDHENMFWYRQDPGLGLRLIYFSYDVKMKEKGDIPEGYSVSREKKERFSLILESASTNQTSMYLCASIGGGSYNEQFFGPGTRLTVL.

This chain connects TRBV18 to TRBJ1-1, with D hard to call. Germline V gene sequence: CDR1 KGHSH, CDR2 LQKENI. The CDR3 runs to 16 residues. The V and J ends lost 2 bases and 1 base respectively, with 14 bases between them. The CDR3 DNA sequence: TGTGCCAGCTCACCATTCGTCGGCGGCGGGAACACTGAAGCTTTCTTT. Its translation is CASSPFVGGGNTEAFF.

The V call is TRBV9, the J call TRBJ2-3; D might be TRBD1 (5 bases). From germline, CDR1 is SGDLS and CDR2 YYNGEE. V lost 4 bases and J lost 6, with 15 bases in between. The CDR3 extends over 14 amino acids. The CDR3 DNA reads TGTGCCAGCAGCCCCCGACAGCCAGGGGATACGCAGTATTTT. It specifies CASSPRQPGDTQYF.

The CDR3 region has the DNA TGTGCCACCAGCAGAGACAGGGGGATCTATGGCTACACCTTC. Its protein is CATSRDRGIYGYTF. The rearrangement uses TRBV15 and TRBJ1-2; TRBD1 aligns across 7 bases. The V segment lost 0 bases and the J segment 4 bases; nucleotides outside the gene matches: 2. Germline lookup yields CDR1 LNHNV and CDR2 YYDKDF (reference sequence). This CDR3 contains 14 residues.

The chain combines TRBV19 with TRBJ2-2; the match to TRBD2 covers 7 bases. Germline V gene lookup returns CDR1 LNHDA and CDR2 SQIVND (reference sequence). The CDR3 totals 15 residues. The V and J ends lost 9 bases and 1 base, in that order; junction bases with no gene match: 8. The CDR3 spells CASAQTGGNTGELFF. The CDR3 nucleotides read TGTGCCAGCGCTCAAACGGGAGGGAACACCGGGGAGCTGTTTTTT.

The rearrangement uses TRBV28 and TRBJ1-5; D remains ambiguous. Trimming left V 3 bases short and J 4 bases short, with 13 bases between. Germline lookup yields CDR1 MDHEN and CDR2 SYDVKM. This CDR3 contains 15 residues. CDR3 loop: CASSFPDFRNQPQHF. The CDR3 coding sequence is TGTGCCAGCAGTTTCCCGGACTTTAGGAATCAGCCCCAGCATTTT.

The V call is TRBV6-5, the J call TRBJ2-3, with D possibly matching TRBD1 (5 bases). The CDR3 runs to 15 residues. Germline lookup yields CDR1 MNHEY and CDR2 SVGAGI. The germline V and J ends were trimmed by 5 bases and 4 bases, with 16 bases remaining between them. DNA for the CDR3: TGTGCCAGCAGTCCCTCGTGGGGCAAAGCAGATACGCAGTATTTT. Its protein is CASSPSWGKADTQYF.